The source of this T cell receptor (beta chain) is a study of molecular identifiers for immune sequencing clone quantification. General observations from the study: Spiked Jurkat TCR RNA from one cell was reportedly detectable among around 960,000 naive cells.

The length of the CDR3 is 14 residues. Germline-derived CDR1 and CDR2 are MGHRA and YSYEKL. V dropped 4 bases and J dropped 1 base, with 10 bases sitting between them. This clonotype occurred many times. The antigen is not known. Making the bulk TCR libraries relied on previously described methods and listed TCR primers. TCRdb reprocessed the PCR reads with MiXCR, giving one entry per CDR3 protein. The repertoire holds 250,000 to 400,000 distinct CDR3 sequences, about a fifth seen once, with 0.81% in the top ten. The chain joins TRBV4-1 to TRBJ1-1; the D is unclear. Source material: naive CD8+ T cells from blood, with Jurkat cell RNA spiked in. The subset is: FACS-sorted CD8+CD4-CCR7+CD45RA+ naive T cells. The receptor was isolated from a human donor in good health. Some libraries in this study had Jurkat cell RNA spiked in. The CDR3 sequence is CASSRENKNTEAFF. CDR3 sequence (DNA): TGCGCCAGCAGCCGAGAAAACAAGAACACTGAAGCTTTCTTT.